Each of the 8 T cell receptor beta chains below was sequenced from the same sample in a study of beta chain features in type 1 diabetes. Isolated RNA was reverse transcribed in full, so expressed TCRB transcripts were sequenced. Repertoires were generated with immunoSEQ multiplex PCR, while TCRdb's copy carries only in-frame clones and drops some. In the table there are about 340,000 clones, 6.5% to 10% of which are singletons. Sequencing was carried out using central memory CD4+ T cells from blood. All receptors derive from a woman aged 18 to 35 in good health.

This clone was counted at least ten times. The chain couples TRBV4-3 to TRBJ2-1, with D perhaps given as TRBD1 or TRBD2 (5 bases each). The V and J ends lost 0 bases and 13 bases respectively, with 13 bases between them. CDR1 is LGHNA, CDR2 YSLEER, per germline. The CDR3 totals 13 residues. Here the CDR3 DNA reads TGCGCCAGCAGCCAAGATGGGACCGGGGCCCAGTTCTTC. Translating it yields CASSQDGTGAQFF.

In the case of this clone: The sample has other DNA sequences that encode this CDR3 too. The chain has TRBV5-1 and TRBJ2-5; D call uncertain. The ends were cut back, 4 bases at V and 4 bases at J, with 5 bases in the middle. The CDR3 is made up of 11 amino acids. Germline-derived CDR1 and CDR2 are SGHRS and YFSETQ. The CDR3 DNA reads TGCGCCAGCAGCCTAAGAGAGACCCAGTACTTC. It is translated as CASSLRETQYF.

This clone was detected only a few times. The J gene is TRBJ2-3, the V gene TRBV13, with D perhaps matching TRBD2 (6 bases). The CDR3 runs to 15 residues. V lost 4 bases, J lost 0 bases, and 11 bases lay in between. Germline V gene sequence: CDR1 PRHDT, CDR2 FYEKMQ (reference sequence). In DNA form, the CDR3 reads TGTGCCAGCAGCTGGGTGGGGGGAAGCACAGATACGCAGTATTTT. Translated, it gives CASSWVGGSTDTQYF.

The chain recombines TRBV27 with TRBJ2-7; D is tentatively TRBD1 or TRBD2 (5 bases each). Trimming cost V 2 bases and J 3 bases, with 17 bases left between them. The germline CDR1 and CDR2 sequences are MNHEY and SMNVEV (reference sequence). This CDR3 is 16 amino acids long. The CDR3 spells CASSLGVARDGYEQYF. The CDR3 nucleotides are TGTGCCAGCAGTTTAGGGGTTGCCCGGGACGGCTACGAGCAGTACTTC.

The J gene is TRBJ2-2, the V gene TRBV6-5; tentatively, D is TRBD1 (5 bases). This CDR3 contains 14 residues. The germline V gene has CDR1 MNHEY and CDR2 SVGAGI. V gave up 2 bases and J gave up 9 bases, with 13 bases separating them. DNA of the CDR3: TGTGCCAGCAGTTACGACAGTTCCCGGAGGGAGCTGTTTTTT. Translated: CASSYDSSRRELFF.

The V and J genes are TRBV7-2 and TRBJ2-1; D unclear. Germline CDR1 is SGHTA and CDR2 is FQGNSA. V was shortened by 5 bases and J by 5 bases, with 10 bases between the two germline ends. The CDR3 is 13 residues long. The CDR3 region is CASSLTRDNEQFF. CDR3 in DNA: TGTGCCAGCAGCCTGACGCGAGACAATGAGCAGTTCTTC.

This clone was picked up a small number of times. The chain recombines TRBV4-3 with TRBJ2-1; D is perhaps TRBD1 or TRBD2 (5 bases each). The CDR3 has 16 residues. In germline, CDR1 is LGHNA, CDR2 YSLEER. V was pared by 1 base and J by 2 bases, with 12 bases between. CDR3 region: CASSQGYGATYNEQFF. The DNA of the CDR3 is TGCGCCAGCAGCCAAGGGTACGGGGCCACCTACAATGAGCAGTTCTTC.

This clone has a handful of counts. This rearrangement joins TRBV7-8 to TRBJ2-1; 8 bases are shared with TRBD2. The CDR3 length is 16 residues. Per germline, CDR1 SGHVS and CDR2 FQNEAQ. V shed 5 bases, J shed 0 bases, and the junction held 6 bases outside the gene matches. Here the CDR3 reads CASSPTGTSSYNEQFF. Here the CDR3 DNA reads TGTGCCAGCAGCCCTACGGGGACTAGCTCCTACAATGAGCAGTTCTTC.